The following is a T cell receptor (beta chain) sequence with its context. Its target antigen remains unknown. Base qualities are not provided; no much larger clone lies one nucleotide away. Here V drops 2 bases and J drops 6 bases, and the junction holds 2 bases not matched to any gene. Based on the germline V gene, the CDR1 and CDR2 sequences are SNHLY and FYNNEI. The cysteine opens and the phenylalanine closes a CDR3 of 14 amino acids. Only the CDR3 DNA stays, 42 bases, in frame from base 1. This sample stems from a study of type 1 regulatory T cells (dated by TCRdb to 2020 to 2023). Context from the whole study: An in vitro protocol by which a Tr1-enriched, alloantigen-specific CD4 T cell product named T-allo10 was generated was characterized in the study. T-allo10 was being evaluated clinically in patients with hematological malignancies who were receiving allogeneic hematopoietic stem cell transplantation. General conclusions and limits of the study: Compared with non-Tr1 cells, Tr1 cells had a narrower TCR repertoire, and the study took this difference to reflect clonal expansion driven by alloantigen.

Sequencing used an Illumina MiSeq. TCRdb itself trimmed the public reads at Q25 with fastp, ran MiXCR and retained productive beta chains. CDR3 protein duplicates are merged, each entry listing the most common genes and DNA. For this sample the table gives about 62,000 distinct CDR3 sequences, of which 62% were detected only once. Less than 2% of the sample rests with the top ten. This receptor was identified in a human donor in good health. The sequenced sample was cultured non-Tr1 T cells, either the whole culture or a sorted T cell fraction (not recorded which). The cell subset or site label of this sample denotes: non-Tr1 population from the T-allo10 product. The sequence is built from TRBV2 and TRBJ1-2; TRBD1 lines up with 11 middle nucleotides. CDR3 reads: CASSERDRGNGYTF. The DNA sequence is TGTGCCAGCAGTGAACGGGACAGGGGGAATGGCTACACCTTC.